Reported below is one TCR beta chain. What it binds is unknown. The entry originates in a study of T cell responses to AZD1222 COVID-19 vaccine. Findings and limits, study-wide: Reportedly, close to half of spike-specific TCRs are directed against unmutated variant regions. Spike-specific TCR breadth and depth went up after people got two AZD1222 doses. Clonal diversity was possibly underestimated, and white British individuals and females predominated among donors. Spike-spanning, vaccine-associated CD4 TCRs were dominant at 160-218 and 743-854.

Trimming cost V 5 bases and J 12 bases, with 11 bases left between them. CDR3 length equals 11 residues. Clones were read by immunoSEQ multiplex PCR, and TCRdb kept only the in-frame ones, dropping some. The table has about 85,000 clones, roughly 85% seen once. The TCR comes from an adult who received the AZD1222 COVID-19 vaccine. The material was peripheral blood, obtained 28 days after the second AZD1222 dose. The gene calls are TRBV12-3 or TRBV12-4 and TRBJ1-5; the D is unclear. The CDR3 DNA reads as TGTGCCAGCAGTATTAAAACAGTCCAGCATTTT. Translation gives CASSIKTVQHF.